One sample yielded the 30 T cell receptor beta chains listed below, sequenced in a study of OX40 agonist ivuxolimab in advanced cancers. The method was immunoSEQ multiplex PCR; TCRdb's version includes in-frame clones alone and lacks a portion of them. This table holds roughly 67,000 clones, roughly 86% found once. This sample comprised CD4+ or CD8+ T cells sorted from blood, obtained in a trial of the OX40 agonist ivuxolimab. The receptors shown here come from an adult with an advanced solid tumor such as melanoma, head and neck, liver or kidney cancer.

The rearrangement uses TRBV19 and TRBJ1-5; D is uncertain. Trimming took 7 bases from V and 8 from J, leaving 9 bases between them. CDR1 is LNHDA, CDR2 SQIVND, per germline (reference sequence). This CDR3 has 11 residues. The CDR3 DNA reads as TGTGCCAGTAAATCTCGGGAGCCCCAGCATTTT. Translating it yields CASKSREPQHF.

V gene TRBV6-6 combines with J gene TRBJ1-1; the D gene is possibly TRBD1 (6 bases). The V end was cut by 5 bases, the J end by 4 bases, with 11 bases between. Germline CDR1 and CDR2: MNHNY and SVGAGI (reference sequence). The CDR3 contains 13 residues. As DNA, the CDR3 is TGTGCCAGCAGTACTCAGGGGACCACTGAAGCTTTCTTT. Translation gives CASSTQGTTEAFF.

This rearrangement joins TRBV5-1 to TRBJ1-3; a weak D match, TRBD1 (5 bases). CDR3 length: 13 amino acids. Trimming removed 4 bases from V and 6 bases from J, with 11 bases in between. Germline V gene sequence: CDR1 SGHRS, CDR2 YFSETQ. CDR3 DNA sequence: TGCGCCAGCAGCGCTCTAGGGGAAAACACCATATATTTT. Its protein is CASSALGENTIYF.

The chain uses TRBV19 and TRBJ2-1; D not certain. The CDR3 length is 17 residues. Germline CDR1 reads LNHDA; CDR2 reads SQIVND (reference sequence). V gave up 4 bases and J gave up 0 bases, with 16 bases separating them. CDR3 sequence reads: CASSKAQHPVSYNEQFF. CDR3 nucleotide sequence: TGTGCCAGTAGTAAGGCCCAGCATCCCGTCTCCTACAATGAGCAGTTCTTC.

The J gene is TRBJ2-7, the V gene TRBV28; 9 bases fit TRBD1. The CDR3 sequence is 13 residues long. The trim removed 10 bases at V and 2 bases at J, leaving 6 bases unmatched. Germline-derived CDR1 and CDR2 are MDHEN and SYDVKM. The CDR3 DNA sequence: TGTGCCACTAGGACAGGGGCGACCTACGAGCAGTACTTC. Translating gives CATRTGATYEQYF.

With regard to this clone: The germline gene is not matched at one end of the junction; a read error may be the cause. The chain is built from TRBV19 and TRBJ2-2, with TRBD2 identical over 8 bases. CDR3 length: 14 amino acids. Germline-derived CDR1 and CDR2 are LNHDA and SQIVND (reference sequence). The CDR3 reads CASSSSGNAGELFF. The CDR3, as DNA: TGTGCCAGTAGCAGTAGCGGGAACGCCGGGGAGCTGTTTTTT.

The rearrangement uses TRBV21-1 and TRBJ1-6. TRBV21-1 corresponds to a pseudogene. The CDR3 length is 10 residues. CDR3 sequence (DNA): TGTGCCAGCACCAATTCACCCCTCCACTTT. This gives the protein CASTNSPLHF.

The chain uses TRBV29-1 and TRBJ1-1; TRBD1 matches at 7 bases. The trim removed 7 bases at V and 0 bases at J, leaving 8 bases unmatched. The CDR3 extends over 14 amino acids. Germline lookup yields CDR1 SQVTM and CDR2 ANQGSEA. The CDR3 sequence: CSAVGGQLNTEAFF. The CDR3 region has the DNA TGCAGCGCTGTGGGGGGACAGCTGAACACTGAAGCTTTCTTT.

For the CDR3, the DNA is TGTGCCAGCAGCACCCGGACAGGGGAGGGCTACACCTTC. As protein: CASSTRTGEGYTF. This chain links TRBV7-6 with TRBJ1-2, with TRBD1 matching 9 bases. There are 13 residues in the CDR3. J lost 8 bases, V lost 5 bases, and 6 bases had no gene match. From germline, CDR1 is SGHVS and CDR2 FNYEAQ.

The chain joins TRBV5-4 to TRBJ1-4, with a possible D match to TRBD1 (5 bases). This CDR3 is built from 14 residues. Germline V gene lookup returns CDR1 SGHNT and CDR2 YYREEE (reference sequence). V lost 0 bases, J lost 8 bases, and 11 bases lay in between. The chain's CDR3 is CASSLGQGLEKLFF. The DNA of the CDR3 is TGTGCCAGCAGCTTGGGGCAGGGTTTGGAAAAACTGTTTTTT.

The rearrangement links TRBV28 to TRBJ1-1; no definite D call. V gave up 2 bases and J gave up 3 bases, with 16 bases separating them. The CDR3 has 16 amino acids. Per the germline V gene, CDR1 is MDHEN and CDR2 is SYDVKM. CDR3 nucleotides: TGTGCCAGCAGTTTAAATAGGGCCAACCTTGACACTGAAGCTTTCTTT. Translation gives CASSLNRANLDTEAFF.

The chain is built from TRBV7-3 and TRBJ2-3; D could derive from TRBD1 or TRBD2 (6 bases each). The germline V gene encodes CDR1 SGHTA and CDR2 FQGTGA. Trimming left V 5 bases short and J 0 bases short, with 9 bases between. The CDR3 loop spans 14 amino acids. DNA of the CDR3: TGTGCCAGCAGCCCGGGGGCTAGCACAGATACGCAGTATTTT. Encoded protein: CASSPGASTDTQYF.

The CDR3 coding sequence is TGTGCCAGCAGCTTCTTTAGCGGCTACGAGCAGTACTTC. Translation: CASSFFSGYEQYF. This rearrangement joins TRBV7-2 to TRBJ2-7; possible D gene TRBD2, 6 bases. This CDR3 is 13 amino acids long. V was cut by 3 bases and J by 3 bases, with 9 bases left in between. Looked up from germline, CDR1 is SGHTA and CDR2 is FQGNSA.

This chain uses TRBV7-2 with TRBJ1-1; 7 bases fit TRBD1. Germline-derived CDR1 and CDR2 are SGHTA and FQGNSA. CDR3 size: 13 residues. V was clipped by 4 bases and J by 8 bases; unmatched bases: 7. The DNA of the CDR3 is TGTGCCAGCAGCTGGAGGTGGGACAGCGAAGCTTTCTTT. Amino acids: CASSWRWDSEAFF.

The CDR3 DNA reads as TGTGCCAGCAGTGCGGCGGGGAGGGAGAACACTGAAGCTTTCTTT. It specifies CASSAAGRENTEAFF. The V gene is TRBV6-1, the J gene TRBJ1-1; D is unclear. CDR3 length equals 15 residues. Trimming took 4 bases from V and 1 from J, leaving 13 bases between them. Per the germline V gene, CDR1 is MNHNS and CDR2 is SASEGT.

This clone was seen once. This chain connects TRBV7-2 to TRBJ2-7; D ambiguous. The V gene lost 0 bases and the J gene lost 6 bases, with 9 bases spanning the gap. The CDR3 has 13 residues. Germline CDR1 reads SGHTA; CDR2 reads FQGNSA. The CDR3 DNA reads TGTGCCAGCAGCTTAGCGGGGATTAGCGAGCAGTACTTC. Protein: CASSLAGISEQYF. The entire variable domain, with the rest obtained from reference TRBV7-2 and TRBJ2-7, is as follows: GAGVSQSPSNKVTEKGKDVELRCDPISGHTALYWYRQSLGQGLEFLIYFQGNSAPDKSGLPSDRFSAERTGGSVSTLTIQRTQQEDSAVYLCASSLAGISEQYFGPGTRLTVT.

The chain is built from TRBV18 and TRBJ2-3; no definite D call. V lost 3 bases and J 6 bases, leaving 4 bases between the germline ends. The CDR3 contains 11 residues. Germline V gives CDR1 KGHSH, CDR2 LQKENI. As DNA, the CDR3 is TGTGCCAGCTCACCGGTTGATACGCAGTATTTT. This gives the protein CASSPVDTQYF.

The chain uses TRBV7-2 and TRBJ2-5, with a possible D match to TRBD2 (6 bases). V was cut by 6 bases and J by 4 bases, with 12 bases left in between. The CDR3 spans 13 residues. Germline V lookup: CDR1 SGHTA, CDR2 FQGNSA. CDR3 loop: CASSSTRVETQYF. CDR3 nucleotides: TGTGCCAGCAGTTCGACTAGGGTAGAGACCCAGTACTTC.

CDR3 sequence reads: CASSVGVVTSGVHANTGELFF. The CDR3 DNA follows: TGTGCCAGCAGCGTAGGGGTAGTTACTAGCGGAGTACACGCGAACACCGGGGAGCTGTTTTTT. This chain uses TRBV9 with TRBJ2-2; TRBD2 agrees at 8 bases. The trim removed 0 bases at V and 0 bases at J, leaving 16 bases unmatched. Germline V CDR1 and CDR2: SGDLS, YYNGEE. The CDR3 has 21 amino acids.

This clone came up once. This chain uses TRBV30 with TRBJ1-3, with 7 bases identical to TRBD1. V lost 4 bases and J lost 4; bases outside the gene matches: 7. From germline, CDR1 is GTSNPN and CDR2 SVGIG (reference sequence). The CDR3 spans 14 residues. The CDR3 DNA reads TGTGCCTGGAATATTGGGACAGACGGAAACACCATATATTTT. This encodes CAWNIGTDGNTIYF.

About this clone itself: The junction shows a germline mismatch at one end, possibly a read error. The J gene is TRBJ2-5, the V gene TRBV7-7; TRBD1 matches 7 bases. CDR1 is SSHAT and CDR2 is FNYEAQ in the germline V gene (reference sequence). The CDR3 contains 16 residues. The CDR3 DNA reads TGTGCTAGCAGCTTAGGTGAAGTGACAGGGTTGGAGACCCAGTACTTC. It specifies CASSLGEVTGLETQYF.

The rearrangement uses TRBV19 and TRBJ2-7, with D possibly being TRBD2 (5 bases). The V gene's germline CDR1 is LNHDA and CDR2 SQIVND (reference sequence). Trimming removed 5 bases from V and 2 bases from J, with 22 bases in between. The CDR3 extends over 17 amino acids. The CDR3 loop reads CASSGPPSGLLTYEQYF. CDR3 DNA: TGTGCCAGTAGTGGCCCCCCCTCCGGACTCCTAACCTACGAGCAGTACTTC.

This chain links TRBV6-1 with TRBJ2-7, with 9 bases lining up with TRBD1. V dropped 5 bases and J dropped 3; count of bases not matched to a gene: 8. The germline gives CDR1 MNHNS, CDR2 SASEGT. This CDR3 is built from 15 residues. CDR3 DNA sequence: TGTGCCAGCAGTTCCGGTGGGACAGGGAGCTACGAGCAGTACTTC. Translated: CASSSGGTGSYEQYF.

The chain's CDR3 is CASSLAGLNQPQHF. The CDR3 nucleotides read TGTGCCAGCAGCTTAGCAGGCCTAAATCAGCCCCAGCATTTT. The V call is TRBV7-8, the J call TRBJ1-5; D gene ambiguous. Trimming left V 0 bases short and J 4 bases short, with 7 bases between. The germline V gene has CDR1 SGHVS and CDR2 FQNEAQ. The CDR3 is 14 residues long.

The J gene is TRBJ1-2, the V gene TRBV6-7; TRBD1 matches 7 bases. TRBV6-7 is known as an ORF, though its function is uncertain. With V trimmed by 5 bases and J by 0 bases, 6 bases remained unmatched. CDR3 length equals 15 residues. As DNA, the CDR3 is TGTGCCAGCAGTCCTACAGGGGCGGCTAACTATGGCTACACCTTC. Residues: CASSPTGAANYGYTF.

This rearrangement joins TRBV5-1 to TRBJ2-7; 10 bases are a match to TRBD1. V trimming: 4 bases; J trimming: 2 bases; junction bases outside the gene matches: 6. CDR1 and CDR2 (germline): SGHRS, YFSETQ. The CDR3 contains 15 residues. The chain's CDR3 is CASSPGQGGTYEQYF. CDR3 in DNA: TGCGCCAGCAGCCCCGGACAGGGGGGGACCTACGAGCAGTACTTC.

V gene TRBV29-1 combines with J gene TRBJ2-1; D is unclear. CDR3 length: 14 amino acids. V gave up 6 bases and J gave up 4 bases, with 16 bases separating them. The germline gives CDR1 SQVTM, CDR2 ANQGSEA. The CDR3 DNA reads TGCAGCGTCCCGCGGAGTTTTCAATACAATGAGCAGTTCTTC. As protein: CSVPRSFQYNEQFF.

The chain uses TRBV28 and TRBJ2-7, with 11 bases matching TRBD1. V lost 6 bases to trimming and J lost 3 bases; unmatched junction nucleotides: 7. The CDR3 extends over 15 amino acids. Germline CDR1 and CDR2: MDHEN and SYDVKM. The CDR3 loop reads CASSFSGTGGYEQYF. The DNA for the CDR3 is TGTGCCAGCAGCTTCTCCGGGACAGGGGGCTACGAGCAGTACTTC. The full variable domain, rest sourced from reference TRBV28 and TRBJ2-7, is DVKVTQSSRYLVKRTGEKVFLECVQDMDHENMFWYRQDPGLGLRLIYFSYDVKMKEKGDIPEGYSVSREKKERFSLILESASTNQTSMYLCASSFSGTGGYEQYFGPGTRLTVT.

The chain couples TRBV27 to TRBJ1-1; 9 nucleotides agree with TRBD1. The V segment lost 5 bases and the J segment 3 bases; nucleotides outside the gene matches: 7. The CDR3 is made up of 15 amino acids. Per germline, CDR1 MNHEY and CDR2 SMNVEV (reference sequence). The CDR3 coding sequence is TGTGCCAGCAGTCTGGGACAGGGTGGGTACACTGAAGCTTTCTTT. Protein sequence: CASSLGQGGYTEAFF.

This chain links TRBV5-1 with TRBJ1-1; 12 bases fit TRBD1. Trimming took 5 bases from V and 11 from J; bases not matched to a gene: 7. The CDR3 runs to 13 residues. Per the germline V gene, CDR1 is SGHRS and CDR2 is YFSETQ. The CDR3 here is CASSQRDRGLAFF. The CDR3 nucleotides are TGCGCCAGCAGTCAGCGGGACAGGGGGCTGGCTTTCTTT.